Each of the 2 T cell receptor beta chains below was sequenced from the same sample in a study of response to subunit inactivated influenza vaccine. One entry per CDR3 protein results from TCRdb running MiXCR on the RT-PCR reads. The repertoire holds more than 600,000 distinct CDR3 sequences, with about 18% as singletons. The material sequenced was PBMCs from blood, taken 5 days after vaccination. Source of these receptors: a man aged 50 or older who received an inactivated influenza vaccine.

This clonotype appeared a few times. This chain's CDR3 is CASSFTAGTRVHEQFF. CDR3 nucleotides: TGTGCCAGCAGTTTTACAGCCGGGACTAGGGTCCATGAGCAGTTCTTC. This chain links TRBV12-3 or TRBV12-4 with TRBJ2-1; 8 bases agree with TRBD2. J lost 8 bases, V lost 3 bases, and 12 bases had no gene match. The length of the CDR3 is 16 residues.

The V call is TRBV20-1, the J call TRBJ1-6; 8 nucleotides agree with TRBD1. The CDR3 contains 16 residues. Germline CDR1 reads DFQATT; CDR2 reads SNEGSKA (reference sequence). Trimming took 0 bases from V and 6 from J; bases not matched to a gene: 7. CDR3 coding DNA: TGCAGTGCTAGAGATCACAGGGGGGGGTCTAATTCACCCCTCCACTTT. Protein sequence: CSARDHRGGSNSPLHF.